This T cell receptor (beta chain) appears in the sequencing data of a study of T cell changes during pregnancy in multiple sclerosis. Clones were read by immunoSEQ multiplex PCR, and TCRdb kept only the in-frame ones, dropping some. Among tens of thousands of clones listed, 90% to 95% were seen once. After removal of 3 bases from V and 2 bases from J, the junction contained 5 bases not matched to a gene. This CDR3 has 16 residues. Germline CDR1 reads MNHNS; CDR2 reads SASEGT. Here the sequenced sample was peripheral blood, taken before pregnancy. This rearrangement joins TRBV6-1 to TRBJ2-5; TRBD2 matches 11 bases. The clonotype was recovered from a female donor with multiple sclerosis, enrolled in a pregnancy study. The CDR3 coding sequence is TGTGCCAGCAGTGAGAATAGACTAGCGGGGCAAGAGACCCAGTACTTC. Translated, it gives CASSENRLAGQETQYF.